The 32 T cell receptor beta chains below all came from one sample that was sequenced in a study of blood T cells in healthy people across ages. Sample-barcoded 5' priming and a J-beta primer mix drove a second PCR of about 6 to 11 cycles. MiXCR, applied by TCRdb to the 5' RACE reads, yields one record per CDR3 protein. The data hold 1.5 million to 2 million distinct CDR3 sequences, with 25% to 30% observed a single time. Source material: blood. Receptor source: a woman aged 25 to 39 in good health.

This sequence joins TRBV2 and TRBJ1-1; D may be TRBD1 (6 bases). The CDR3 totals 13 residues. Germline CDR1 and CDR2: SNHLY and FYNNEI. V dropped 10 bases and J dropped 6 bases, with 18 bases sitting between them. The CDR3 region has the DNA TGTGCCACCGTACAGAAGAGGGGGTCTGAAGCTTTCTTT. Translation: CATVQKRGSEAFF.

This clonotype was counted only a few times. J is TRBJ2-4 and V is TRBV29-1, with D maybe TRBD1 (7 bases). Germline assignment: CDR1 SQVTM and CDR2 ANQGSEA. There are 14 residues in the CDR3. Trimming cost V 5 bases and J 7 bases, with 18 bases left between them. The CDR3 is CSVSPSTGRNIQYF. For the CDR3, the DNA is TGCAGCGTTTCCCCCTCGACAGGGAGGAACATTCAGTACTTC.

This clonotype was recorded at least ten times. The V call is TRBV6-1, the J call TRBJ2-7; no clear D. V dropped 2 bases and J dropped 0 bases, with 11 bases sitting between them. Germline CDR1 and CDR2: MNHNS and SASEGT. CDR3 size: 15 residues. The CDR3 DNA reads TGTGCCAGCAGTGAACCCGGGTCGCTCTCCTACGAGCAGTACTTC. Translating gives CASSEPGSLSYEQYF.

The chain links TRBV12-3 or TRBV12-4 to TRBJ1-5, with D hard to call. CDR3 length equals 14 residues. Trimming took off 3 bases at V and 4 bases at J, with 10 bases between the two ends. The CDR3 DNA reads as TGTGCCAGCAGTTTGGTCTCAGCGAATCAGCCCCAGCATTTT. The encoded protein is CASSLVSANQPQHF.

This clonotype was recorded at least ten times. The chain couples TRBV10-2 to TRBJ1-1; no firm D call. This CDR3 contains 13 residues. CDR1 WSHSY and CDR2 SAAADI come from the germline V gene. V lost 8 bases, J lost 3 bases, and 13 bases lay in between. CDR3 sequence: CASGIKWDTEAFF. For the CDR3, the DNA is TGCGCCAGCGGGATAAAGTGGGACACTGAAGCTTTCTTT.

The J gene is TRBJ2-5, the V gene TRBV7-9; D unresolved. The CDR3 spans 14 residues. The V gene lost 6 bases and the J gene lost 2 bases, with 13 bases spanning the gap. Germline CDR1 SEHNR, CDR2 FQNEAQ (reference sequence). The CDR3 bases are TGTGCCAGCAGGCCCTACTACGAACAAGAGACCCAGTACTTC. Protein product: CASRPYYEQETQYF.

There are a few counts of this clonotype. The chain couples TRBV20-1 to TRBJ2-7; possible D gene TRBD2, 5 bases. This CDR3 is built from 13 residues. Per germline, CDR1 DFQATT and CDR2 SNEGSKA (reference sequence). The CDR3 loop is CNAIEGMSYEQYF. The CDR3 DNA is TGCAATGCAATAGAGGGAATGTCCTACGAGCAGTACTTC.

On this clonotype itself: Just one base apart from a much larger clone, this may be a read error. The chain joins TRBV5-1 to TRBJ2-3, with 7 positions matching TRBD1. Germline CDR1 SGHRS, CDR2 YFSETQ. The CDR3 spans 17 residues. The CDR3 DNA reads TGCGTCAGCAGCCCCCGTCTGGTGGGACAGAACACAGATACGCAGTATTTT. It encodes CVSSPRLVGQNTDTQYF.

Worth noting for this clonotype: A much larger clone differs from this one at a single base, so this may be a read error. The chain is built from TRBV4-3 and TRBJ2-7; a weak D match, TRBD2 (6 bases). V gave up 3 bases and J gave up 0 bases, with 15 bases separating them. The CDR3 length is 16 residues. Germline CDR1 LGHNA, CDR2 YSLEER. The CDR3 sequence: CASSQATGGNSYEQYF. The CDR3 DNA reads as TGCGCCAGCAGCCAGGCGACTGGCGGGAACTCCTACGAGCAGTACTTC.

The CDR3 DNA sequence: TGTGCCAGCAGTTTGGAGGGTTACGATGAGCAGTTCTTC. It encodes CASSLEGYDEQFF. This chain connects TRBV6-2 or TRBV6-3 to TRBJ2-1; tentatively, D is TRBD2 (6 bases). V gave up 4 bases and J gave up 8 bases, with 12 bases separating them. Germline-derived CDR1 and CDR2 are MNHEY and SVGEGT. This CDR3 comprises 13 residues.

In its sample, this clonotype was seen a few times. The genes are TRBV12-3 or TRBV12-4 and TRBJ1-2; 11 bases are a match to TRBD1. The junction had 7 bases not matched to a gene; V was cut back by 4 bases and J by 6 bases. The CDR3 runs 15 residues. The CDR3 protein is CASSSGQGVVDGYTF. The CDR3 nucleotides are TGTGCCAGCAGTTCGGGACAGGGGGTGGTGGATGGCTACACCTTC.

The gene calls are TRBV3-1 and TRBJ2-6; D is undetermined. V lost 6 bases, J lost 2 bases, and 5 bases lay in between. Germline CDR1 LGHDT, CDR2 YNNKEL (reference sequence). CDR3 length equals 13 residues. The CDR3 loop is CASRFPGANVLTF. CDR3 sequence (DNA): TGTGCCAGCAGGTTTCCTGGGGCCAACGTCCTGACTTTC.

On this clonotype itself: With a much larger clone just one base away, this may be a read error. The CDR3 loop reads CASSQDILETQDF. In DNA form, the CDR3 reads TGTGCCAGCAGCCAAGACATTCTAGAGACCCAGGACTTC. The chain links TRBV11-1 to TRBJ2-7; D uncertain. The CDR3 has 13 residues. CDR1 is SGHAT, CDR2 FQDESV, per germline (reference sequence).

A few counts support this clonotype. The chain links TRBV9 to TRBJ2-1, with TRBD2 identical over 7 bases. This CDR3 has 16 residues. CDR1 and CDR2 (germline): SGDLS, YYNGEE. The ends lost 4 bases at V and 4 bases at J; junction bases unmatched: 11. CDR3 loop: CASSPPASGIYNEQFF. CDR3 coding DNA: TGTGCCAGCAGCCCCCCCGCCAGCGGGATTTACAATGAGCAGTTCTTC.

Of note for this clonotype: This may be a read error: a much more frequent sequence differs by one nucleotide. J is TRBJ2-1 and V is TRBV20-1; D is unresolved. The CDR3 totals 12 residues. Germline values: CDR1 DFQATT, CDR2 SNEGSKA (reference sequence). V lost 3 bases and J 6 bases, leaving 9 bases between the germline ends. Written as DNA, the CDR3 is TGCAGTGCTAGTTCGGAACTCAATGAGCAGTTCTTC. Amino acids: CSASSELNEQFF.

This chain links TRBV20-1 with TRBJ2-1, with 12 bases fitting TRBD2. The V gene end was trimmed by 5 bases and the J gene end by 8 bases; junction bases not matched to a gene: 10. Germline-derived CDR1 and CDR2 are DFQATT and SNEGSKA (reference sequence). This CDR3 is 15 amino acids long. Here the CDR3 DNA reads TGCAGTGCTGGACTAGCGGGGCGGCGGGACTATGAGCAGTTCTTC. Its protein is CSAGLAGRRDYEQFF.

This clonotype was seen more than once but under ten times. The chain combines TRBV9 with TRBJ2-2; TRBD2 matches 7 bases. V gave up 2 bases and J gave up 3 bases; unmatched junction bases: 1. The CDR3 is made up of 14 amino acids. Germline values: CDR1 SGDLS, CDR2 YYNGEE. In nucleotides, the CDR3 is TGTGCCAGCAGCGTGACTAGCTACACCGGGGAGCTGTTTTTT. It codes for CASSVTSYTGELFF.

In DNA, the CDR3 is TGTGCCAGCAGCTCCAATTCCTTTAGCGGGAACAGGTACGAGCAGTACTTC. It specifies CASSSNSFSGNRYEQYF. This chain joins TRBV5-6 and TRBJ2-7; 8 nucleotides line up with TRBD2. V gave up 3 bases and J gave up 4 bases; unmatched junction bases: 15. The CDR3 has 17 residues. In germline, CDR1 is SGHDT, CDR2 YYEEEE. The whole variable domain, remainder taken from reference TRBV5-6 and TRBJ2-7, is DAGVTQSPTHLIKTRGQQVTLRCSPKSGHDTVSWYQQALGQGPQFIFQYYEEEERQRGNFPDRFSGHQFPNYSSELNVNALLLGDSALYLCASSSNSFSGNRYEQYFGPGTRLTVT.

Concerning this clonotype itself: The junction shows a germline mismatch at one end, possibly a read error. The V and J genes are TRBV7-2 and TRBJ2-5, with TRBD2 matching 10 bases. The last part of the DNA fits TRBJ2-4 better; the J call may be wrong. CDR1 is SGHTA, CDR2 FQGNSA, per germline. The CDR3 loop spans 17 amino acids. CDR3 residues: CAGSSVLAGATKNIQYF. The CDR3 DNA is TGTGCCGGCAGCTCGGTGCTAGCGGGAGCAACCAAAAACATTCAGTACTTC.

This clonotype was observed a single time. The junction departs from germline at one end; a sequencing error may be responsible. The V and J genes are TRBV3-1 and TRBJ2-1; TRBD1 matches 7 bases. CDR3 length equals 10 residues. Looked up from germline, CDR1 is LGHDT and CDR2 is YNNKEL (reference sequence). This CDR3 reads CAGCGTAQVF. The CDR3 nucleotides are TGTGCCGGTTGTGGGACAGCCCAGGTCTTC.

This chain uses TRBV5-1 with TRBJ2-1; 7 nucleotides match TRBD2. This CDR3 contains 15 residues. J gave up 10 bases and V 0 bases, and 10 bases lay outside the gene matches. Per germline, CDR1 SGHRS and CDR2 YFSETQ. The DNA of the CDR3 is TGCGCCAGCAGCTTGGACGTCAGCGGGATTAGCGAGCAGTTCTTC. Translating gives CASSLDVSGISEQFF.

The V gene is TRBV5-5, the J gene TRBJ2-1, with TRBD2 matching 8 bases. The V segment lost 0 bases and the J segment 12 bases; nucleotides outside the gene matches: 14. CDR3 length: 16 residues. The germline gives CDR1 SGHKS, CDR2 YYEKEE (reference sequence). CDR3 sequence reads: CASSLEVQRGFSGQFF. In DNA, the CDR3 is TGTGCCAGCAGCTTGGAGGTCCAGCGGGGGTTTAGTGGGCAGTTCTTC.

This clonotype has only a few counts. CDR3 region: CASSATGGGESNEQYF. The CDR3 DNA reads TGTGCCAGCAGCGCAACCGGCGGGGGGGAGTCTAACGAGCAGTACTTC. J is TRBJ2-7 and V is TRBV7-9; 9 bases fit TRBD2. Germline loops: CDR1 SEHNR, CDR2 FQNEAQ (reference sequence). J lost 5 bases, V lost 5 bases, and 13 bases had no gene match. The CDR3 runs 16 residues.

This clonotype showed up just once. It may be a read error: a sequence one base away is much more abundant. The CDR3 region has the DNA TGTGCCAGCAGCGTGGGACCCCGTGAGCAGTACTTC. This translates into CASSVGPREQYF. The rearrangement joins TRBV11-2 to TRBJ2-5; tentatively, D is TRBD1 or TRBD2 (5 bases each). CDR3 length: 12 residues. With 5 bases removed from V and 11 bases from J, the gap between germline ends came to 15 bases. The germline gives CDR1 SGHAT, CDR2 FQNNGV.

This clonotype was seen at least ten times. The chain combines TRBV4-1 with TRBJ2-7; TRBD2 might be the D (6 bases). V lost 3 bases and J 2 bases, leaving 17 bases between the germline ends. CDR1 and CDR2 from the germline V gene are MGHRA and YSYEKL. This CDR3 contains 16 residues. In DNA form, the CDR3 reads TGCGCCAGCAGCCAGACAAGATCCTGGACTACCTACGAGCAGTACTTC. It codes for CASSQTRSWTTYEQYF.

This clonotype was observed at least ten times. This chain links TRBV29-1 with TRBJ2-7; TRBD2 matches 8 bases. V lost 0 bases and J lost 3; bases outside the gene matches: 7. The CDR3 consists of 15 residues. From germline, CDR1 is SQVTM and CDR2 ANQGSEA. The CDR3 DNA reads as TGCAGCGTTGAAGATCATACGGGAGGGGACTACGAGCAGTACTTC. Translation gives CSVEDHTGGDYEQYF.

This clonotype has only one observation. The V call is TRBV12-3 or TRBV12-4, the J call TRBJ1-1, with TRBD1 as a possible D gene (5 bases). This CDR3 has 15 residues. Trimming shortened V by 2 bases and J by 5 bases, and 15 bases separated the two germline ends. Written as DNA, the CDR3 is TGTGCCAGCAGTTTATACAGCCTTGGGGGGACTGAAGCTTTCTTT. It encodes CASSLYSLGGTEAFF.

This clonotype was seen more than once but under ten times. The V call is TRBV5-1, the J call TRBJ1-2; D is unresolved. V lost 1 base, J lost 8 bases, and 9 bases lay in between. From germline, CDR1 is SGHRS and CDR2 YFSETQ. This CDR3 comprises 12 residues. CDR3 protein: CASSLSAQGYTF. CDR3 sequence (DNA): TGCGCCAGCAGCTTGTCGGCTCAAGGCTACACCTTC.

The rearrangement joins TRBV6-2 or TRBV6-3 to TRBJ2-7; TRBD2 matches at 14 bases. CDR1 is MNHEY, CDR2 SVGEGT, per germline. CDR3 length: 15 residues. After removal of 6 bases from V and 7 bases from J, the junction contained 8 bases not matched to a gene. Written as DNA, the CDR3 is TGTGCCAGCAGGGGGACTAGCGGGAGTCGGAATGAGCAGTACTTC. It codes for CASRGTSGSRNEQYF.

Many counts were recorded for this clonotype. The chain couples TRBV6-1 to TRBJ2-6, with TRBD1 as a possible D gene (5 bases). The germline V gene has CDR1 MNHNS and CDR2 SASEGT. Between the trimmed V and J ends, which lost 3 bases and 1 base, there was a span of 10 bases. This CDR3 spans 16 amino acids. The CDR3 nucleotides read TGTGCCAGCAGTGAGACAGTACCGTCTGGGGCCAACGTCCTGACTTTC. It translates to CASSETVPSGANVLTF.

As concerns this clonotype: It may be a read error: a sequence one base away is much more abundant. No DNA is shown, since the ends of the CDR3 on it are uncertain; the CDR3 is the one TCRdb lists. The V and J genes are TRBV29-1 and TRBJ1-4; the DNA was not used to check the table's D call, TRBD1. CDR1 and CDR2 from the germline V gene are SQVTM and ANQGSEA. The CDR3 sequence runs 14 residues, both termini included. Here the CDR3 reads CSVAPGTLNEKRFF.

V and J are TRBV10-3 and TRBJ1-1, with TRBD1 matching 8 bases. J was trimmed by 2 bases and V by 10 bases; bases with no gene match: 3. Germline V gene sequence: CDR1 ENHRY, CDR2 SYGVKD. This CDR3 has 12 residues. CDR3 amino acids: CANGQGNTEAFF. The CDR3 DNA follows: TGTGCCAACGGACAGGGAAACACTGAAGCTTTCTTT.